This TCR beta chain was recovered during a study of T cell changes during pregnancy in multiple sclerosis. TCRdb's copy holds only in-frame clones and misses some; the assay was immunoSEQ multiplex PCR. The data hold tens of thousands of clones, with roughly 90% observed a single time. This CDR3 comprises 14 residues. Germline loops: CDR1 WNHNN, CDR2 SYGVQD (reference sequence). V shed 3 bases and J shed 1 base, with 10 bases lying between them. The sequence was collected from a female donor with multiple sclerosis, enrolled in a pregnancy study. The sequences come from CD8+ T cells from peripheral blood mononuclear cells, collected before pregnancy. The genes are TRBV10-1 and TRBJ2-7; D ambiguous. The CDR3 here is CASSEVAGSYEQYF. The DNA for the CDR3 is TGCGCCAGCAGTGAAGTCGCCGGTTCCTACGAGCAGTACTTC.